This T cell receptor (beta chain) was sequenced for a study of chronic HIV infection and antiretroviral therapy (dated by TCRdb to 2015 to 2017). V is reduced by 3 bases and J by 8 bases, leaving a spacing of 9 bases between them. The CDR3, cysteine through phenylalanine, is 12 amino acids long. Left in the record is the CDR3 DNA by itself, 36 bases read in frame from the first base. According to the germline V gene, CDR1 reads SNHLY and CDR2 reads FYNNEI. This clonotype was seen more than once but under ten times. The antigen it binds to is not known. No per-base quality is available; no much larger clone lies one base away. Preparation of the library involved 5' RACE. The run used an Illumina MiSeq. Clones were called with MiXCR by TCRdb after fastp trimmed the public reads at Q25, and only in-frame beta chains were retained. All rows with the same CDR3 protein become a single entry with the most common DNA and genes. The sample table records approximately 40,000 distinct CDR3 sequences; around 8.7% of these occur just once. Of the sample, 2.9% falls within the top ten clones.

This clonotype was obtained from an adult who had HIV and had not received antiretroviral therapy, or was an uninfected healthy control (not recorded which). Here the chain combines TRBV2 and TRBJ2-3; the D gene is possibly TRBD2, with 6 bases matching. Sequencing used peripheral blood. The DNA sequence is given as TGTGCCAGCAGTGAGGACTACCCTACGCAGTATTTT. The resulting protein is CASSEDYPTQYF.